This section outlines one T cell receptor beta chain sequence together with its context. Its antigen is not identified. The germline CDR1 and CDR2 sequences are SEHNR and FQNEAQ (reference sequence). V shed 5 bases and J shed 5 bases, with 15 bases lying between them. The CDR3 is 14 amino acids. These data come from a study of T cell responses to AZD1222 COVID-19 vaccine. Pooling of second doses given at about 4 or about 12 weeks was done. Findings and limits, study-wide: Once two AZD1222 doses were given, Spike-specific TCR breadth and depth went up. After the peak T cell response, and only then, were repertoires sampled. Only 5 to 7 individuals given AZD1222 were seropositive at baseline.

Generated by immunoSEQ multiplex PCR, the TCRdb table keeps only in-frame clones and is missing some. The table lists some 79,000 clones, 75% to 90% of them singletons. The chain recombines TRBV7-9 with TRBJ1-1; D gene ambiguous. Specimen: peripheral blood, collected 28 days after the second AZD1222 dose. The TCR was taken from an adult who received the AZD1222 COVID-19 vaccine. Written as DNA, the CDR3 is TGTGCCAGCAGCATGAGAGACTCGAGGACTGAAGCTTTCTTT. This translates into CASSMRDSRTEAFF.